This TCR beta chain was identified during a study of T cell responses to AZD1222 COVID-19 vaccine. Notes on the study in general: Seropositive status at baseline applied to only a handful of AZD1222 recipients. When two AZD1222 doses had been given, Spike-specific TCR breadth and depth rose. Researchers took repertoire samples only after the peak T cell response had come.

Details on this clone: Its antigen is undetermined.

Measured with immunoSEQ multiplex PCR; TCRdb has only the in-frame clones, and not every one. In the table there are 100,000 or so clones, around nine tenths of which are singletons. V lost 5 bases and J lost 7, with 14 bases in between. There are 13 residues in the CDR3. The TCR originated in an adult in good health. Sequenced material: peripheral blood, taken on day 0 of AZD1222 vaccination. This sequence joins TRBV12-3 or TRBV12-4 and TRBJ1-2, with D possibly TRBD1 on 6 matching bases. The CDR3 spells CASSISGVSGYTF. The CDR3 nucleotides read TGTGCCAGCAGTATTTCAGGGGTTTCTGGCTACACCTTC.